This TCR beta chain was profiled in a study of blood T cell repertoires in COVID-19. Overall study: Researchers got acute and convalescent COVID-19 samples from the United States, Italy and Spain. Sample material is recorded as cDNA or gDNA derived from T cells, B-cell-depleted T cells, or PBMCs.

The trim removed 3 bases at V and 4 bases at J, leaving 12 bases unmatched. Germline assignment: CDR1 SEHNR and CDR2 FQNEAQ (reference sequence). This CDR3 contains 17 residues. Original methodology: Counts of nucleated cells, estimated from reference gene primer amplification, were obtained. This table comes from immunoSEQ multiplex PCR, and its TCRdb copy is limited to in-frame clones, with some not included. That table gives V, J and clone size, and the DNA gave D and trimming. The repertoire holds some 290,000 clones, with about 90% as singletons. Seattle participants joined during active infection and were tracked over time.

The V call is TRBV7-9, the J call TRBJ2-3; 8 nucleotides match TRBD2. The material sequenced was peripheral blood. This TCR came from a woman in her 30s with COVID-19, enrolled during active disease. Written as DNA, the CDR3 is TGTGCCAGCAGCTTTCCGCCCAGCGGGAGTGTGGCAGATACGCAGTATTTT. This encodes CASSFPPSGSVADTQYF.